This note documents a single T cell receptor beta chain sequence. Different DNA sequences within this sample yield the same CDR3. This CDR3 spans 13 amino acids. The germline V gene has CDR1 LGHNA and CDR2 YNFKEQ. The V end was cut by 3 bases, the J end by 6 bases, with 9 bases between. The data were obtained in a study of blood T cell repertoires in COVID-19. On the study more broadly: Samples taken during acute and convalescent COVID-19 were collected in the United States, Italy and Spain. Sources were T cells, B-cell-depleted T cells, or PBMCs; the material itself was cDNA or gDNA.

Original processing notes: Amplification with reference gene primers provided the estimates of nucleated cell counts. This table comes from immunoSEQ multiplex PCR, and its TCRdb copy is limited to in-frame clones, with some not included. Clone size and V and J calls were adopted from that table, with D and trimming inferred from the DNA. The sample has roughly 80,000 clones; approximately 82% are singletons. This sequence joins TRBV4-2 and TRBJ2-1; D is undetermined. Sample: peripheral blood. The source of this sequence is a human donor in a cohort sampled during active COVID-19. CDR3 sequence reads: CASSQVFGNEQFF. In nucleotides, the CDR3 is TGTGCCAGCAGCCAGGTCTTCGGCAATGAGCAGTTCTTC.